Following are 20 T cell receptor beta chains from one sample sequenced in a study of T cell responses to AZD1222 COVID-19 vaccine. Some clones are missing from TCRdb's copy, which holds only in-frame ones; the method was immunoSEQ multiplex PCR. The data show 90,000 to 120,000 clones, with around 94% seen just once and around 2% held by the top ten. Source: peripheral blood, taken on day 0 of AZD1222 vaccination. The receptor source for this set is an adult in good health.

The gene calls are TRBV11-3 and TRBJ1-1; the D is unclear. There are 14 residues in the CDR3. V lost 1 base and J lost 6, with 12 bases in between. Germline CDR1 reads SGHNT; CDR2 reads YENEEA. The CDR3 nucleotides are TGTGCCAGCAGCTTAGGATCCCCTCCGGCTGAAGCTTTCTTT. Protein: CASSLGSPPAEAFF.

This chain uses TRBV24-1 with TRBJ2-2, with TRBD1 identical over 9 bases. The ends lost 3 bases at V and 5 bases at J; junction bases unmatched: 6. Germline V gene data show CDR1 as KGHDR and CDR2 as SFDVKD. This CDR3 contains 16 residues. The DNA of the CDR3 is TGTGCCACCAGTGATCCCGGGACAGGGATGACCGGGGAGCTGTTTTTT. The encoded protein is CATSDPGTGMTGELFF.

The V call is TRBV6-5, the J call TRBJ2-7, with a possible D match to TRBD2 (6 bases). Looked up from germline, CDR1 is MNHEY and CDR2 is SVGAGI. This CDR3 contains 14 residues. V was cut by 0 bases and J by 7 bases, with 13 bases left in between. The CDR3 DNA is TGTGCCAGCAGTTACTCCGGGGAGGTTTCGGAGCAGTACTTC. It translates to CASSYSGEVSEQYF.

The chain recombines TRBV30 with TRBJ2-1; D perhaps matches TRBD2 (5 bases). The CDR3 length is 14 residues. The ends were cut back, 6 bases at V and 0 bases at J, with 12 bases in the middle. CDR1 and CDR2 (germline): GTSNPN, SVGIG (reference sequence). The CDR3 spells CACAHGGSYNEQFF. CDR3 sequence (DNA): TGTGCCTGCGCACACGGAGGCTCCTACAATGAGCAGTTCTTC.

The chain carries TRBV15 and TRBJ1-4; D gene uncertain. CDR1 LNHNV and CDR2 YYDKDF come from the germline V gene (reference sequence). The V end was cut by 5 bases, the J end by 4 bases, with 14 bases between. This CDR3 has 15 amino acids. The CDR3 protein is CATSRRSGYNEKLFF. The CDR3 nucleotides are TGTGCCACCAGCCGACGGAGTGGTTATAATGAAAAACTGTTTTTT.

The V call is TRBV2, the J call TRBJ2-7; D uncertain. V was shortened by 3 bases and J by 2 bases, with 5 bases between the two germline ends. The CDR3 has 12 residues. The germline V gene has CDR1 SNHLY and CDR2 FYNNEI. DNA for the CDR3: TGTGCCAGCAGTGACGTGCCCTACGAGCAGTACTTC. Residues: CASSDVPYEQYF.

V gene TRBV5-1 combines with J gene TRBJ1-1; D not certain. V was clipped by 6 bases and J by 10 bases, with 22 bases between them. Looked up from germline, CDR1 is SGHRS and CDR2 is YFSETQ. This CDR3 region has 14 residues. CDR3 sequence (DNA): TGCGCCAGCATCCCCGGGAATTCTCTCATAGGAGCTTTCTTT. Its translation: CASIPGNSLIGAFF.

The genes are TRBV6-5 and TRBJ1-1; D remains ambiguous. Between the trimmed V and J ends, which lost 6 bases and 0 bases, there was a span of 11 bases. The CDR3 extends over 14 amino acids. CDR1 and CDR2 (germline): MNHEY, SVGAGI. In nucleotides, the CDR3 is TGTGCCAGCAGCCCGCTAATGATGAACACTGAAGCTTTCTTT. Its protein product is CASSPLMMNTEAFF.

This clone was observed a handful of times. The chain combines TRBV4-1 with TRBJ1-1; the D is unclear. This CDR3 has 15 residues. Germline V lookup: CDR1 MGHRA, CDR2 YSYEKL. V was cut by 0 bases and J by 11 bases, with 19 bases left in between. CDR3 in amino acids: CASSQEAVTLRWAFF. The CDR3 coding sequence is TGCGCCAGCAGCCAAGAGGCAGTTACCCTTCGATGGGCTTTCTTT.

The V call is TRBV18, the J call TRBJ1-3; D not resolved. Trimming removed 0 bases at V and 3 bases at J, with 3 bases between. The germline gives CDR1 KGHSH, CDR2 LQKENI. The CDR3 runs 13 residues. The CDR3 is CASSPPFGNTIYF. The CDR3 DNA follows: TGTGCCAGCTCACCACCGTTTGGAAACACCATATATTTT.

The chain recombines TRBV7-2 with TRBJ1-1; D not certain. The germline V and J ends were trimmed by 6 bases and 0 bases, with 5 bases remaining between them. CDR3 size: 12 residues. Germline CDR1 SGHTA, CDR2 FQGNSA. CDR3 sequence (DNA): TGTGCCAGCAGTTCCATGAACACTGAAGCTTTCTTT. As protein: CASSSMNTEAFF.

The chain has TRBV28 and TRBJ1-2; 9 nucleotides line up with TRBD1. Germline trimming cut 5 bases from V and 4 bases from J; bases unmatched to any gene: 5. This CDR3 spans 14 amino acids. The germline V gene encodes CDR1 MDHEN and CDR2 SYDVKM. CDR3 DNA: TGTGCCAGCAGTAAACAGGGGGCAGGCTATGGCTACACCTTC. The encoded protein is CASSKQGAGYGYTF.

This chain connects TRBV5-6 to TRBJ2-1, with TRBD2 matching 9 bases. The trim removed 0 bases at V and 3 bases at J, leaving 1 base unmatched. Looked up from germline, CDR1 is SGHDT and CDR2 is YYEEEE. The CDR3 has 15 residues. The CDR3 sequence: CASSLGLAVYNEQFF. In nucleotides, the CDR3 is TGTGCCAGCAGCTTGGGACTAGCGGTCTACAATGAGCAGTTCTTC.

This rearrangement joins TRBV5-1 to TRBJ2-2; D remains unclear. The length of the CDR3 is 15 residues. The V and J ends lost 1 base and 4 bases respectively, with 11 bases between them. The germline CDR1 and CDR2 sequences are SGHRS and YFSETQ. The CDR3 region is CASSLLDAVTGELFF. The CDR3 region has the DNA TGCGCCAGCAGCTTGTTAGATGCGGTCACCGGGGAGCTGTTTTTT.

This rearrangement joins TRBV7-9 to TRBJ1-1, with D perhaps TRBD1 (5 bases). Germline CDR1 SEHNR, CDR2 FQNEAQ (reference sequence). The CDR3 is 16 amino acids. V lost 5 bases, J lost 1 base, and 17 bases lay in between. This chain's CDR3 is CASSPVMGDWNTEAFF. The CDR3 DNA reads TGTGCCAGCAGCCCCGTGATGGGGGATTGGAACACTGAAGCTTTCTTT.

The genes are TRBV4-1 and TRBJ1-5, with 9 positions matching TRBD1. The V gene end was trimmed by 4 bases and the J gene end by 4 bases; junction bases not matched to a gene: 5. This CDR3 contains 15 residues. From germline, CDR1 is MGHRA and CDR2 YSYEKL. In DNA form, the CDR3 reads TGCGCCAGCAGCCGAGTCGGGACAGGGAATCAGCCCCAGCATTTT. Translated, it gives CASSRVGTGNQPQHF.

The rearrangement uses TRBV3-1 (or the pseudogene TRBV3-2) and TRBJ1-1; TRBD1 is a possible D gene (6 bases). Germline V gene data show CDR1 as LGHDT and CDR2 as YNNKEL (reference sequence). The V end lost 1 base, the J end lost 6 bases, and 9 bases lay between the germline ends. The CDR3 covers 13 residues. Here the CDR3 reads CASSQGDIAEAFF. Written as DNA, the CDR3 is TGTGCCAGCAGCCAAGGGGACATCGCTGAAGCTTTCTTT.

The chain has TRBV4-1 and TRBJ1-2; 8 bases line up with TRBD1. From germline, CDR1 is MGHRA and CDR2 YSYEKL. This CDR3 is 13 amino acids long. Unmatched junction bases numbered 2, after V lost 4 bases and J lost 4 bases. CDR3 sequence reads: CASSPDRAYGYTF. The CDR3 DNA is TGCGCCAGCAGCCCGGACAGGGCCTATGGCTACACCTTC.

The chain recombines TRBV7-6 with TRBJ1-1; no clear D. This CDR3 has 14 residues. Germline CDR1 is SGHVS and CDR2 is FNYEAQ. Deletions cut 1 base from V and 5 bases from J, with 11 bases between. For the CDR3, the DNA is TGTGCCAGCAGCTTAGTATCCGGGGAGACTGAAGCTTTCTTT. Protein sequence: CASSLVSGETEAFF.

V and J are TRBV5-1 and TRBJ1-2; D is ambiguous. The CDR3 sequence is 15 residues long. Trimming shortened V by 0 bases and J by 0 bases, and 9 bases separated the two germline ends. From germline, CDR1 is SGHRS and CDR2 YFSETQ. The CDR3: CASSLGPATNYGYTF. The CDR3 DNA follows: TGCGCCAGCAGCTTGGGGCCAGCAACTAACTATGGCTACACCTTC.